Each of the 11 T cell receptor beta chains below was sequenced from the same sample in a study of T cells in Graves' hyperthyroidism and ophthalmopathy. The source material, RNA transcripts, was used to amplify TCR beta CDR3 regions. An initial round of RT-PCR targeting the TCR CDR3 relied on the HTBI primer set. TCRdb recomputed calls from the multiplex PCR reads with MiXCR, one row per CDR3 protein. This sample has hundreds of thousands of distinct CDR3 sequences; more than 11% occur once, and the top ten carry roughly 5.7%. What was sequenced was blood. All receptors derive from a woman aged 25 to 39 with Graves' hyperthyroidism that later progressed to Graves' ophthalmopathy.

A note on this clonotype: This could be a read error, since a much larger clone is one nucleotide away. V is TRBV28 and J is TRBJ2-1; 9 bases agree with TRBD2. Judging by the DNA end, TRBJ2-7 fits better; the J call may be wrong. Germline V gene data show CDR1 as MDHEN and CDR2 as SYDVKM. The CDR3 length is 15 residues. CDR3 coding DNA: TGTGCCAGCAGTTTAGAGCGGGAGGTGGACAATGAGCAGTACTTC. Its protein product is CASSLEREVDNEQYF.

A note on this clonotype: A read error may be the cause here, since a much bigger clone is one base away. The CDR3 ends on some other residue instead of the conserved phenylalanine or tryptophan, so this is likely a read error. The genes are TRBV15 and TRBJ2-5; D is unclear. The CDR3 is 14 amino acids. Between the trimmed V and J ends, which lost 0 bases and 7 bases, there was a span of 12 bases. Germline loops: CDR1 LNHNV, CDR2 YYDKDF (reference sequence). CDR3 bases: TGTGCCACCAGCAGAGATCGGAGCGTCCGGACCCAGTACCTC. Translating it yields CATSRDRSVRTQYL.

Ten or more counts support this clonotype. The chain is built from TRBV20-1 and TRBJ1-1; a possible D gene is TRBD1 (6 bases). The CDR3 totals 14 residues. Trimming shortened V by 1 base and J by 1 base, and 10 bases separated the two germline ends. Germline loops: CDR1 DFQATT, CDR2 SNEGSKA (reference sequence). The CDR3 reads CSARAGGGNTEAFF. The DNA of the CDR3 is TGCAGTGCTAGAGCTGGGGGCGGGAACACTGAAGCTTTCTTT.

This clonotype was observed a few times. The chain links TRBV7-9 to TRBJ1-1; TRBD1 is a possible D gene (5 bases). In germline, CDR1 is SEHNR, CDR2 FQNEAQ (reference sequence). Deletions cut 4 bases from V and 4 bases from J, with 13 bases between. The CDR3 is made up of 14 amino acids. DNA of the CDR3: TGTGCCAGCAGCTACCAGGGTACCGGCACTGAAGCTTTCTTT. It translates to CASSYQGTGTEAFF.

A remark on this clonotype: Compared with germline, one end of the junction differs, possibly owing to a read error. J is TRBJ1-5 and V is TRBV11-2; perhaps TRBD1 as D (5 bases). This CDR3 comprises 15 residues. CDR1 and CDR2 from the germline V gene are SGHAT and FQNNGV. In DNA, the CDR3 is TGTGCCAGCAGCCAAGGGCAGGGAAGCAATCAGTCCCAGCATTTT. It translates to CASSQGQGSNQSQHF.

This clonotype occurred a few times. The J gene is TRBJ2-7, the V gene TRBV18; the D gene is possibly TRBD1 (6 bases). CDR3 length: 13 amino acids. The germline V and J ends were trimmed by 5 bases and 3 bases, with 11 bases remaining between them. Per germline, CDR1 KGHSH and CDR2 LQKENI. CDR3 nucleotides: TGTGCCAGCTCATCCGACAGGCTCTACGAGCAGTACTTC. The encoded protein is CASSSDRLYEQYF.

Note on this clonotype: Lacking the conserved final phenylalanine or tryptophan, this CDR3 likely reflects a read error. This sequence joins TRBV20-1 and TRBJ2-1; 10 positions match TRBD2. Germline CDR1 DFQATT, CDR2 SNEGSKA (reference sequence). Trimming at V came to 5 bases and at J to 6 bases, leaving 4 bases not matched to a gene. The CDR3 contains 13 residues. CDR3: CSAPPSGGNEQFL. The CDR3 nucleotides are TGCAGTGCTCCCCCTAGCGGGGGCAATGAGCAGTTCCTC.

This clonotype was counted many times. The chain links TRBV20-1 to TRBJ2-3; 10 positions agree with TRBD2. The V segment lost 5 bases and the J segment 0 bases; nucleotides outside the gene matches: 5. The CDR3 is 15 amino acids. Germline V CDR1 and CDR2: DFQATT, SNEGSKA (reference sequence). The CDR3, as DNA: TGCAGTGCTCTGCTGACTAGCGGGAGCACAGATACGCAGTATTTT. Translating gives CSALLTSGSTDTQYF.

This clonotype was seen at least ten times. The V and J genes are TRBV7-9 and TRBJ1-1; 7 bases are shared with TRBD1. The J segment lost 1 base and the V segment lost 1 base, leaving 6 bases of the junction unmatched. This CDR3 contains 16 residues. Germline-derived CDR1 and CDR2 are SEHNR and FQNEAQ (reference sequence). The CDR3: CASSLVGQRGNTEAFF. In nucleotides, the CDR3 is TGTGCCAGCAGCTTAGTGGGACAGCGGGGGAACACTGAAGCTTTCTTT.

CDR3 sequence reads: CASSDGRGNYGYTF. The DNA of the CDR3 is TGTGCCAGCAGTGATGGACGGGGAAACTATGGCTACACCTTC. V and J are TRBV25-1 and TRBJ1-2, with D uncertain. The CDR3 sequence is 14 residues long. Germline assignment: CDR1 MGHDK and CDR2 SYGVNS. V was pared by 3 bases and J by 2 bases, with 10 bases between.

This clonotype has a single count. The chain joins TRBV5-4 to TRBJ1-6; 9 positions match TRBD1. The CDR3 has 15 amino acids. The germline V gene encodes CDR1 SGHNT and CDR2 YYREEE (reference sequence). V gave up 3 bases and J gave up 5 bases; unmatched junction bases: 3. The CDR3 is CASSSGQGNNSPLHF. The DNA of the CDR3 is TGTGCCAGCAGCTCCGGACAGGGGAATAATTCACCCCTCCACTTT.